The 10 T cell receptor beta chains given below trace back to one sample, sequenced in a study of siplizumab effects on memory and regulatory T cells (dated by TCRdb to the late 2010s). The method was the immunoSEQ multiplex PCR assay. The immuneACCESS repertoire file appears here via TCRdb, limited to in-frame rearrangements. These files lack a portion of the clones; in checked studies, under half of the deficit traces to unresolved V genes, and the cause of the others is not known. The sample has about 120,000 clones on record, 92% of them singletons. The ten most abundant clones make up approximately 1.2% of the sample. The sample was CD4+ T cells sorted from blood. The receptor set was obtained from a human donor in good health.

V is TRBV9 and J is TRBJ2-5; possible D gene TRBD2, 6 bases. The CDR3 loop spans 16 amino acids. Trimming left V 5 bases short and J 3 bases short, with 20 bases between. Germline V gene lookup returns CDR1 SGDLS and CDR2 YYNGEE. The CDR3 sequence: CASSAIGRRGEETQYF. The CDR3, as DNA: TGTGCCAGCAGTGCGATAGGCCGGCGGGGCGAAGAGACCCAGTACTTC.

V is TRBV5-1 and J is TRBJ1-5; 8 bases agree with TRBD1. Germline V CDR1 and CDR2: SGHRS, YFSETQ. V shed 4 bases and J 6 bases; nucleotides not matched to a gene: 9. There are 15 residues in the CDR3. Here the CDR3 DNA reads TGCGCCAGCAGCCCTGGACAGGGAACTTCTCAGCCCCAGCATTTT. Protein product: CASSPGQGTSQPQHF. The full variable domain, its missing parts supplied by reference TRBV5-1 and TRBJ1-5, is KAGVTQTPRYLIKTRGQQVTLSCSPISGHRSVSWYQQTPGQGLQFLFEYFSETQRNKGNFPGRFSGRQFSNSRSEMNVSTLELGDSALYLCASSPGQGTSQPQHFGDGTRLSIL.

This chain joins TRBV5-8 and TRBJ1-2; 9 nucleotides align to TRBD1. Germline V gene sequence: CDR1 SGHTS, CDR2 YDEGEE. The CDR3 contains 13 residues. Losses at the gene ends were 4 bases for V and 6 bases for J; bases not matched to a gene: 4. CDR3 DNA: TGTGCCAGCAGCGTACAGGGGGCAGATGGCTACACCTTC. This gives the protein CASSVQGADGYTF.

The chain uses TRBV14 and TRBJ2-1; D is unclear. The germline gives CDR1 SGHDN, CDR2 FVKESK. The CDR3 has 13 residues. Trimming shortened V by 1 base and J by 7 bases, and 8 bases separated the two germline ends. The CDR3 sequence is CASSQVILNEQFF. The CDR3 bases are TGTGCCAGCAGCCAAGTAATCCTAAATGAGCAGTTCTTC.

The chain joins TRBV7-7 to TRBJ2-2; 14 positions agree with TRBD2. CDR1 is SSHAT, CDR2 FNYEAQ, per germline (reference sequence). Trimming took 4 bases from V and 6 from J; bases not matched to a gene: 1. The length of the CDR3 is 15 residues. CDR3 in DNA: TGTGCCAGCAGCTCGACTAGCGGGGGGGCCGGGGAGCTGTTTTTT. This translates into CASSSTSGGAGELFF.

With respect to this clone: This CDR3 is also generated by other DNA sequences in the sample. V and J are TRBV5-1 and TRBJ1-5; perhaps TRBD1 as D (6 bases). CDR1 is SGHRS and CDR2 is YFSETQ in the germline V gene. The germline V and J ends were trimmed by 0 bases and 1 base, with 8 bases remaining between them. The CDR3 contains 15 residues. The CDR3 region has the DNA TGCGCCAGCAGCTTGGAGGGGGTAAGCAATCAGCCCCAGCATTTT. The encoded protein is CASSLEGVSNQPQHF.

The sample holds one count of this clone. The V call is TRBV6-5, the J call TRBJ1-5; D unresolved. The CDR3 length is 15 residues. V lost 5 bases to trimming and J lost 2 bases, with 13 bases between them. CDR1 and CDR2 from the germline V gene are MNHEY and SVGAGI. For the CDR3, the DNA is TGTGCCAGCAGTCAAGGTGGGGTCGGCAATCAGCCCCAGCATTTT. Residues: CASSQGGVGNQPQHF.

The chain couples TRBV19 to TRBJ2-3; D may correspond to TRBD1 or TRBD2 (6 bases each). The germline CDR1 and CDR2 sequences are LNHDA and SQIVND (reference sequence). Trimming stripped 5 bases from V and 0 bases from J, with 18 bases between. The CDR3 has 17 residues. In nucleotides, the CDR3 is TGTGCCAGTAGTGCCGACGGGGGCGGCTCTAGCACAGATACGCAGTATTTT. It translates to CASSADGGGSSTDTQYF.

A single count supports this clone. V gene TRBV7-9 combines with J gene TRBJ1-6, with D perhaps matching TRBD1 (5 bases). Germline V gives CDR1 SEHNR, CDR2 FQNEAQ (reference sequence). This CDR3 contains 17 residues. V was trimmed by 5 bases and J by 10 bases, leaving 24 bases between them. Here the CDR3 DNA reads TGTGCCAGCAGCGCTCTCCGGGACCCGGGACTAGGGTCACCCCTCCACTTT. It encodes CASSALRDPGLGSPLHF.

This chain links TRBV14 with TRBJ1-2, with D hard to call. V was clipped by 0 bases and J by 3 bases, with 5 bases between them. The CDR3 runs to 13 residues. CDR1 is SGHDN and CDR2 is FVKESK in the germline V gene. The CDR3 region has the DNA TGTGCCAGCAGCCAAGATTTCGACTATGGCTACACCTTC. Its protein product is CASSQDFDYGYTF.